This TCR beta chain was identified during a study of siplizumab effects on memory and regulatory T cells. Study findings and constraints: The study did not confirm that proliferating Tregs from siplizumab cultures were suppressive. The Treg-derived share of mappable alloreactive CD4+ clones averaged 68.8% with siplizumab and 26.9% in controls. About 80-97% of proliferating CD4+ or CD8+ clones had no assignable naive or memory phenotype. Researchers could map only a minor fraction of alloreactive clones to unstimulated subsets.

With regard to this clone: Antigen: not known.

Here immunoSEQ multiplex PCR was the method, and the copy in TCRdb shows in-frame clones only, minus some. The sample has over 100,000 clones, roughly nine tenths seen once. The V gene lost 6 bases and the J gene lost 1 base, with 12 bases spanning the gap. The CDR3 covers 14 residues. Germline V lookup: CDR1 ENHRY, CDR2 SYGVKD. The sequencing input was Tregs sorted from blood. The chain links TRBV10-3 to TRBJ1-1, with D perhaps matching TRBD1 (5 bases). This clonotype was obtained from a human donor in good health. DNA for the CDR3: TGTGCCATCAGACCCGACAGAGAGAACACTGAAGCTTTCTTT. This gives the protein CAIRPDRENTEAFF.